Given below is one TCR beta chain in context. Germline V CDR1 and CDR2: SGHVS, FQNEAQ. Trimming removed 1 base from V and 0 bases from J, with 10 bases in between. The CDR3 runs 16 residues. This sample is drawn from a study of blood T cell repertoires in COVID-19. Overall study context: Some COVID-19 samples were acute and others convalescent; all came from the United States, Italy and Spain. The cDNA or gDNA used as material had been derived from T cells, B-cell-depleted T cells, or PBMCs.

How the authors handled the data: Estimation of nucleated cell counts relied on the amplification of reference gene primers. Measured with immunoSEQ multiplex PCR; TCRdb has only the in-frame clones, and not every one. That table gives V, J and clone size, and the DNA gave D and trimming. The profile shows fewer than 130,000 clones, approximately 81% of them singletons. The sample comprised peripheral blood. This sequence was found in a human donor in a cohort sampled during active COVID-19. The V and J genes are TRBV7-8 and TRBJ2-1, with D possibly matching TRBD1 (6 bases). In DNA, the CDR3 is TGTGCCAGCAGCTTAGGAGGACAGACCTCCTACAATGAGCAGTTCTTC. Protein: CASSLGGQTSYNEQFF. The entire variable domain, with the rest obtained from reference TRBV7-8 and TRBJ2-1, is as follows: GAGVSQSPRYKVAKRGQDVALRCDPISGHVSLFWYQQALGQGPEFLTYFQNEAQLDKSGLPSDRFFAERPEGSVSTLKIQRTQQEDSAVYLCASSLGGQTSYNEQFFGPGTRLTVL.